The 13 T cell receptor beta chains reported below all come from one sample, sequenced in a study of blood T cell repertoires in COVID-19. Sequencing was performed with immunoSEQ multiplex PCR; in TCRdb, only in-frame clones are kept and a portion is missing. The data contain 150,000 to 200,000 clones, around four fifths of them singletons. Input material: peripheral blood. The receptors stem from a woman aged 70-85 years with COVID-19, enrolled during active disease.

This clone was found a few times. This chain joins TRBV27 and TRBJ2-1; D is uncertain. V dropped 6 bases and J dropped 10 bases, with 16 bases sitting between them. Per germline, CDR1 MNHEY and CDR2 SMNVEV (reference sequence). This CDR3 spans 13 amino acids. CDR3 DNA: TGTGCCAGCAGCCCCCGGCCCCGCGGAGAGCAGTTCTTC. Encoded protein: CASSPRPRGEQFF.

The sample holds a few counts of this clone. The rearrangement uses TRBV30 and TRBJ2-7; no firm D call. CDR1 and CDR2 (germline): GTSNPN, SVGIG (reference sequence). The V end was cut by 0 bases, the J end by 0 bases, with 6 bases between. CDR3 length equals 13 residues. This CDR3 is CAWSVPSSYEQYF. In DNA, the CDR3 is TGTGCCTGGAGTGTTCCCTCCTCCTACGAGCAGTACTTC. The full variable domain, rest sourced from reference TRBV30 and TRBJ2-7, is SQTIHQWPATLVQPVGSPLSLECTVEGTSNPNLYWYRQAAGRGLQLLFYSVGIGQISSEVPQNLSASRPQDRQFILSSKKLLLSDSGFYLCAWSVPSSYEQYFGPGTRLTVT.

The chain has TRBV19 and TRBJ1-5; 7 nucleotides agree with TRBD1. V lost 4 bases to trimming and J lost 3 bases; unmatched junction nucleotides: 6. The CDR3 covers 15 residues. CDR1 is LNHDA, CDR2 SQIVND, per germline (reference sequence). CDR3 sequence (DNA): TGTGCCAGTAGTAGGGGGACAGACCCCAATCAGCCCCAGCATTTT. Its protein is CASSRGTDPNQPQHF.

V gene TRBV10-3 combines with J gene TRBJ2-2; TRBD2 aligns across 13 bases. The CDR3 consists of 16 residues. Trimming took 1 base from V and 5 from J; bases not matched to a gene: 1. Germline V gives CDR1 ENHRY, CDR2 SYGVKD. In DNA, the CDR3 is TGTGCCATCAGTGAGTGGGGACTAGCGGGGACCGGGGAGCTGTTTTTT. Its translation: CAISEWGLAGTGELFF.

This clone has just a few counts. V is TRBV5-1 and J is TRBJ1-2, with TRBD1 matching over 11 bases. The CDR3 has 14 amino acids. V was pared by 7 bases and J by 6 bases, with 8 bases of the junction left unmatched. Germline CDR1 reads SGHRS; CDR2 reads YFSETQ. CDR3 sequence: CASFQGQGDHGYTF. CDR3 DNA: TGCGCCAGCTTTCAGGGACAGGGGGATCATGGCTACACCTTC.

The rearrangement uses TRBV7-9 and TRBJ2-1, with D unclear. CDR1 is SEHNR and CDR2 is FQNEAQ in the germline V gene (reference sequence). The ends were cut back, 4 bases at V and 4 bases at J, with 5 bases in the middle. The CDR3 covers 12 residues. In DNA form, the CDR3 reads TGTGCCAGCAGCTACACGTACAATGAGCAGTTCTTC. As protein: CASSYTYNEQFF.

The chain has TRBV19 and TRBJ1-2, with D hard to call. CDR3 length equals 13 residues. V was pared by 3 bases and J by 6 bases, with 11 bases between. The germline V gene has CDR1 LNHDA and CDR2 SQIVND (reference sequence). The CDR3 DNA follows: TGTGCCAGTAGTATTGGTCCGGCGGATGGCTACACCTTC. It codes for CASSIGPADGYTF.

The chain links TRBV19 to TRBJ1-1; no clear D gene. The CDR3 has 13 residues. Trimming pared 5 bases from V and 4 bases from J, leaving 11 bases between. CDR1 and CDR2 from the germline V gene are LNHDA and SQIVND (reference sequence). CDR3 region: CASSQQRGTEAFF. CDR3 coding DNA: TGTGCCAGTAGTCAACAGCGGGGCACTGAAGCTTTCTTT.

A few counts support this clone. The chain employs TRBV6-5 and TRBJ1-1; TRBD1 is a possible D gene (6 bases). V was pared by 0 bases and J by 0 bases, with 8 bases between. The CDR3 covers 15 residues. In germline, CDR1 is MNHEY, CDR2 SVGAGI. The CDR3 is CASSYSGTMNTEAFF. The CDR3 coding sequence is TGTGCCAGCAGTTACTCCGGGACAATGAACACTGAAGCTTTCTTT.

CDR3 coding DNA: TGCAGTGCTAGTCTAGCGGGAGCCGGCAATGAGCAGTTCTTC. Its protein is CSASLAGAGNEQFF. This chain uses TRBV20-1 with TRBJ2-1, with 10 bases fitting TRBD2. J gave up 6 bases and V 3 bases, and 5 bases lay outside the gene matches. This CDR3 is built from 14 residues. Per the germline V gene, CDR1 is DFQATT and CDR2 is SNEGSKA (reference sequence).

V is TRBV30 and J is TRBJ2-7, with 7 bases matching TRBD2. CDR1 is GTSNPN and CDR2 is SVGIG in the germline V gene (reference sequence). The CDR3 is 14 residues long. V dropped 0 bases and J dropped 3; count of bases not matched to a gene: 5. CDR3 loop: CAWSVGLADYEQYF. CDR3 nucleotide sequence: TGTGCCTGGAGTGTCGGGCTAGCGGACTACGAGCAGTACTTC.

The rearrangement uses TRBV12-2 and TRBJ2-5; the D segment call TRBD2 is taken from the table without a DNA check. TRBV12-2 is an annotated pseudogene. The CDR3 runs 14 residues. This CDR3 is CASRFCRTSGTQYF. The CDR3 bases are TGTGCAAGTCGCTTTTGTCGGACTAGCGGGACCCAGTACTTC.

The V gene is TRBV28, the J gene TRBJ1-6, with no clear D. There are 13 residues in the CDR3. The V end lost 7 bases, the J end lost 7 bases, and 11 bases lay between the germline ends. CDR1 and CDR2 from the germline V gene are MDHEN and SYDVKM. CDR3 nucleotides: TGTGCCAGCAAAGGTGGCGGGAATTCACCCCTCCACTTT. Encoded protein: CASKGGGNSPLHF. The variable domain in full, with the rest retrieved from reference TRBV28 and TRBJ1-6, is DVKVTQSSRYLVKRTGEKVFLECVQDMDHENMFWYRQDPGLGLRLIYFSYDVKMKEKGDIPEGYSVSREKKERFSLILESASTNQTSMYLCASKGGGNSPLHFGNGTRLTVT.